These 13 T cell receptor beta chains originate from one sample sequenced in a study of T cell repertoires in cytomegalovirus infection. TCRdb redid the calling of the reads with MiXCR, one entry per CDR3 protein. This table has around 750,000 distinct CDR3 sequences, around a third appearing once. These receptors are not linked to any known antigen. The starting material was cultured CD8+ T cells from PBMCs, obtained from culture after CMV antigen stimulation. All receptors derive from a human donor in good health (CMV status not recorded). Some clones in this sample may be carry-over from other donors' samples.

This clonotype appeared a few times. The chain recombines TRBV5-4 with TRBJ1-2; TRBD1 matches 7 bases. The CDR3 contains 15 residues. CDR1 is SGHNT, CDR2 YYREEE, per germline (reference sequence). V lost 6 bases and J lost 3; bases outside the gene matches: 11. The CDR3 spells CASTPGEGADYGYTF. CDR3 in DNA: TGTGCCAGCACCCCGGGAGAGGGGGCTGACTATGGCTACACCTTC.

V usage is TRBV6-1 and J usage is TRBJ1-1, with a tentative D call TRBD1 (6 bases). This CDR3 contains 12 residues. Germline V gene data show CDR1 as MNHNS and CDR2 as SASEGT. Trimming took off 6 bases at V and 7 bases at J, with 12 bases between the two ends. The CDR3 nucleotides read TGTGCCAGCAGGCTAGGGACACGTGAAGCTTTCTTT. This sequence encodes CASRLGTREAFF.

This clonotype appeared a few times. The chain recombines TRBV11-2 with TRBJ2-5; 10 bases map to TRBD2. Trimming at V came to 1 base and at J to 5 bases, leaving 10 bases not matched to a gene. Germline CDR1 reads SGHAT; CDR2 reads FQNNGV. This CDR3 has 17 amino acids. As DNA, the CDR3 is TGTGCCAGCAGCTTAGCCCAGCGGGGGGGTGCACAGGAGACCCAGTACTTC. It encodes CASSLAQRGGAQETQYF.

This chain uses TRBV27 with TRBJ2-1; 9 bases are shared with TRBD2. V was clipped by 6 bases and J by 8 bases; unmatched bases: 8. Germline CDR1 is MNHEY and CDR2 is SMNVEV (reference sequence). The CDR3 loop spans 14 amino acids. The CDR3: CASRRGGRLDEQFF. The CDR3 DNA reads TGTGCCAGCAGGCGGGGGGGCCGTCTCGATGAGCAGTTCTTC.

This clonotype has more than one count but fewer than ten. This chain uses TRBV6-5 with TRBJ1-4; TRBD1 agrees at 8 bases. With V trimmed by 4 bases and J by 0 bases, 10 bases remained unmatched. Germline V gives CDR1 MNHEY, CDR2 SVGAGI. The CDR3 has 18 residues. The CDR3 loop is CASSFGQGPYATNEKLFF. In nucleotides, the CDR3 is TGTGCCAGCAGTTTCGGACAGGGCCCTTATGCAACTAATGAAAAACTGTTTTTT.

This clonotype was counted only a few times. This chain connects TRBV7-6 to TRBJ2-7; 8 bases agree with TRBD2. The CDR3 spans 15 residues. CDR1 is SGHVS, CDR2 FNYEAQ, per germline. J gave up 4 bases and V 4 bases, and 9 bases lay outside the gene matches. CDR3 bases: TGTGCCAGCAGCTCACCGACGGGGGGGCGGTACGAGCAGTACGTC. Amino acids: CASSSPTGGRYEQYV.

This clonotype was detected once. The chain combines TRBV27 with TRBJ1-2; weak D call: TRBD1 (5 bases). There are 13 residues in the CDR3. Germline CDR1 and CDR2: MNHEY and SMNVEV (reference sequence). Trimming cost V 4 bases and J 4 bases, with 10 bases left between them. Here the CDR3 DNA reads TGTGCCAGCAGTTCTACAGGAATCTATGGCTACACCTTC. Translated, it gives CASSSTGIYGYTF.

As regards this clonotype: A much more abundant neighbour one base away suggests this may be a read error. V usage is TRBV7-3 and J usage is TRBJ2-1, with TRBD2 matching 7 bases. The CDR3 is made up of 15 amino acids. The germline V gene has CDR1 SGHTA and CDR2 FQGTGA. The CDR3 is CVSSLGGGTYNEQFF. The CDR3 DNA follows: TGTGTCAGCAGCTTGGGCGGGGGTACCTACAATGAGCAGTTCTTC.

J is TRBJ2-2 and V is TRBV12-3 or TRBV12-4; TRBD1 matches 9 bases. J was trimmed by 9 bases and V by 3 bases; bases with no gene match: 5. The CDR3 is made up of 14 amino acids. Written as DNA, the CDR3 is TGTGCCAGCAGTTTTAACAGGGGGCTTTGGGAGCTGTTTTTT. This gives the protein CASSFNRGLWELFF.

This chain links TRBV7-9 with TRBJ1-6, with D possibly TRBD1 on 5 matching bases. Germline V gives CDR1 SEHNR, CDR2 FQNEAQ (reference sequence). The V end lost 5 bases, the J end lost 8 bases, and 16 bases lay between the germline ends. The CDR3 consists of 15 residues. CDR3: CASSPLRGAHSPLHF. The DNA of the CDR3 is TGTGCCAGCAGCCCCCTTCGGGGCGCGCATTCACCCCTCCACTTT.

In this sample, this clonotype turned up a few times. V is TRBV7-9 and J is TRBJ1-1; no reliable D call. Per germline, CDR1 SEHNR and CDR2 FQNEAQ (reference sequence). This CDR3 contains 14 residues. V dropped 6 bases and J dropped 7 bases, with 18 bases sitting between them. The CDR3 region is CASRFTGVRDEAFF. The CDR3 nucleotides are TGTGCCAGCAGATTCACGGGAGTTCGGGATGAAGCTTTCTTT.

The rearrangement uses TRBV27 and TRBJ1-5; tentative D call: TRBD1 (6 bases). Germline V gene sequence: CDR1 MNHEY, CDR2 SMNVEV (reference sequence). There are 14 residues in the CDR3. V lost 4 bases, J lost 3 bases, and 10 bases lay in between. The CDR3 sequence is CASSWGADNQPQHF. DNA for the CDR3: TGTGCCAGCAGTTGGGGGGCAGACAATCAGCCCCAGCATTTT.

J is TRBJ2-1 and V is TRBV12-3 or TRBV12-4; TRBD2 is a possible D gene (6 bases). This CDR3 has 13 residues. Between the trimmed V and J ends, which lost 7 bases and 7 bases, there was a span of 14 bases. DNA of the CDR3: TGTGCCAGCACCACCGCAGGGAGGAATGAGCAGTTCTTC. The encoded protein is CASTTAGRNEQFF.